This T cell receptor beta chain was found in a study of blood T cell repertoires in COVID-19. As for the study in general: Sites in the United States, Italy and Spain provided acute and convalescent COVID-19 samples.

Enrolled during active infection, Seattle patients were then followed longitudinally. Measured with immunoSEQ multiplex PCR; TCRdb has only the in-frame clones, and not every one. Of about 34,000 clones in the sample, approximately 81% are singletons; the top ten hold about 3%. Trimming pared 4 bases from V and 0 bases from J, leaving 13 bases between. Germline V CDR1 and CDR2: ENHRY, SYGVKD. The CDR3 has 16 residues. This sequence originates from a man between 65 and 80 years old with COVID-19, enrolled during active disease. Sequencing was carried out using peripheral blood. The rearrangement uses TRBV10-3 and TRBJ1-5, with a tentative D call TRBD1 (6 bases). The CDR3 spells CAISGDTSGSNQPQHF. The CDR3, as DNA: TGTGCCATCAGTGGGGACACCTCGGGTAGCAATCAGCCCCAGCATTTT.